The sequence of this T cell receptor beta chain was determined in a study of identical twins. Whole-study findings and limits: Monozygotic twin pairs showed more out-of-frame TCR alpha sharing than models estimated.

TCRdb re-derived calls from the 5' RACE reads in MiXCR, one entry per CDR3 protein. The table lists about 290,000 distinct CDR3 sequences, 7.5% to 9.5% of them singletons. CDR3 length: 15 amino acids. The V and J ends lost 2 bases and 0 bases respectively, with 14 bases between them. The germline CDR1 and CDR2 sequences are SQVTM and ANQGSEA. This clonotype was detected ten times or more. Its antigen is as yet unknown. This sample also appeared in a second study, on yellow fever vaccine responses in identical twins.

Material: CD8+ T cells sorted from blood. The gene calls are TRBV29-1 and TRBJ2-7; either TRBD1 or TRBD2 may supply D (5 bases each). The TCR originated in a woman younger than 30 in good health. The CDR3 spells CSVELPGPSSYEQYF. The CDR3 DNA reads as TGCAGCGTTGAATTGCCGGGGCCCAGCTCCTACGAGCAGTACTTC.